This TCR beta chain was sequenced during a study of cytotoxic CD8 clonotypes in ibrutinib-treated CLL. Study-wide findings and caveats: Public clonotypes (which were uncommon) either contracted or remained stable on treatment.

Sequencing was designed to attain a depth spanning 1 in 200,000 to 1 in 1 million T cells. Profiling relied on immunoSEQ multiplex PCR, and the TCRdb table lists in-frame clones only, not all of them. Among 65,000 to 90,000 clones listed, roughly 80% were seen once. Worth noting for this clone: The antigen is unknown.

Genomic DNA in a quantity of 1.5 to 2 micrograms was derived from cryopreserved PBMCs for TCR beta libraries. V dropped 1 base and J dropped 2; count of bases not matched to a gene: 3. CDR3 length equals 14 residues. The germline gives CDR1 SGHDT, CDR2 YYEEEE. The V call is TRBV5-6, the J call TRBJ2-7, with TRBD1 matching over 7 bases. The clonotype originates from a human donor with chronic lymphocytic leukemia. The sequencing used PBMCs, collected after 24 months of ibrutinib treatment. The CDR3 DNA sequence: TGTGCCAGCAGCTTGTTGGGACAGCCCTACGAGCAGTACTTC. It encodes CASSLLGQPYEQYF. The complete variable domain, with remaining parts taken from reference TRBV5-6 and TRBJ2-7, reads DAGVTQSPTHLIKTRGQQVTLRCSPKSGHDTVSWYQQALGQGPQFIFQYYEEEERQRGNFPDRFSGHQFPNYSSELNVNALLLGDSALYLCASSLLGQPYEQYFGPGTRLTVT.